This T cell receptor (beta chain) is from a study of Ad26.COV2.S vaccination and SARS-CoV-2 variants listed by TCRdb under 2021. Concerning the study at large: Vaccine-arm donors were drawn from COV1001, a multicentre, randomized, double-blind, placebo-controlled phase I-IIa trial of Ad26.COV2.S in healthy adults. Investigators remained blinded to trial group allocation during experiments and outcome assessment. Ad26.COV2.S was given intramuscularly at 5x10^10 or 1x10^11 viral particles, as a single shot or as two shots 56 days apart. Trial participants were randomized into five groups of five, in which low-dose or high-dose Ad26.COV2.S was given once or twice, or placebo was given on both occasions. A total of 32 samples were included in the TCR-sequenced set, comprising around 19 Ad26.COV2.S vaccine recipients, 5 placebo recipients and 8 SARS-CoV-2 convalescent individuals. Sequencing of the TCRbeta repertoire served to evaluate the specificity and breadth of SARS-CoV-2-reactive T cell receptors following Ad26.COV2.S vaccination.

Sample treatment or condition, as interpreted from the label and publication: around 19 received Ad26.COV2.S at low or high dose, single or two shots; about 5 received placebo; per-sample allocation not given. For vaccine and placebo recipients, the sequenced repertoires came from samples collected on day 63 after the first injection. In Cohort 1b, roughly 26 adults aged 18-55 years were enrolled at a single site in Boston, USA, between 29 July and 7 August 2020. Ad26.COV2.S was a replication-incompetent adenovirus type 26 vector that expressed a prefusion-stabilized SARS-CoV-2 spike protein derived from the original Wuhan strain. V trim: 5 bases; J trim: 6 bases; unmatched bases: 3. The CDR3 contains 12 residues, cysteine and phenylalanine counted. Of the read, only the CDR3 DNA is kept; its 36 bases are in frame from base 1. Reading the germline V gene gives CDR1 SNHLY and CDR2 FYNNEI. What the authors observed across the whole study: Non-spike TCR breadth was comparable between vaccine and placebo recipients, consistent with the vaccine containing only spike. Comparing responses between vaccine doses or regimens was not something the study was powered to do. After vaccination, spike-specific CD8+ and CD4+ T cell responses were reported to show substantial breadth. Compared with placebo recipients, Ad26.COV2.S recipients showed higher spike-specific TCR breadth (P = 0.0014). The authors noted that total T cell responses may have been underestimated by the TCR breadth and depth analyses.

This clone has only a few counts. What this receptor recognizes is not known. It has no much larger one-base neighbor in the sample; base qualities were not kept. The immunoSEQ Assay was the method used to sequence TCRbeta CDR3 regions. After extraction, genomic DNA underwent amplification by bias-controlled multiplex PCR, followed by high-throughput sequencing. In the paper's pipeline: To quantify the absolute abundance of each unique TCRbeta CDR3 region, sequences were collapsed and filtered. T cell fraction was estimated by normalizing TCRbeta template counts to usable DNA, which was measured by amplifying reference genes present in all nucleated cells. Repertoire TCRs were annotated as SARS-CoV-2-specific by exact matching of V gene, CDR3 amino acid sequence and J gene to a known reactive TCR set. The reference SARS-CoV-2 TCR set was derived from MIRA and filtered for enrichment in COVID-19-positive ImmuneCODE repertoires, a step that removed public or cross-reactive TCRs. Using the MIRA antigens, annotated TCRs were further analysed by specific ORF or by position within an ORF. Breadth was defined as the number of annotated unique rearrangements divided by the total number of unique productive rearrangements, and depth was defined as the summed frequency of the annotated unique rearrangements. Group comparisons of TCR breadth used two-sided Wilcoxon rank-sum tests. TCRdb's version of the immuneACCESS table is confined to in-frame rearrangements and falls short of the full clone set. An unresolved V gene accounts for under half of the shortfall where checked; the remainder is of unknown origin. V, J and clone size were drawn from that table, and D and trimming were deduced from the DNA. The sample has under 600,000 clones on record, 80% to 90% of them singletons. The ten most abundant clones make up 1.7% of the sample.

The sample here was peripheral blood, taken in a trial of Ad26.COV2.S vaccine versus placebo. This TCR was recovered from a person between 18 and 65 years old who received the Ad26.COV2.S COVID-19 vaccine or a placebo. The V and J genes are TRBV2 and TRBJ2-7, with 8 junctional bases fitting TRBD1. This receptor carries the CDR3 CASSWTGPEQYF. The DNA sequence is given as TGTGCCAGCAGTTGGACAGGGCCCGAGCAGTACTTC.